This T cell receptor beta chain emerged from a study of T cells in Graves' hyperthyroidism and ophthalmopathy. Study-wide context: Before any treatment, at initial diagnosis, peripheral blood was collected. Study-level findings and limits: Blood held most thyroid clonotypes expanded above 0.001 frequency.

Amplification yielded TCR beta CDR3 regions, with RNA transcripts as the source. The HTBI set primed first-round TCR CDR3 RT-PCR. TCRdb redid the calling of the multiplex PCR reads with MiXCR, one entry per CDR3 protein. The repertoire includes roughly 640,000 distinct CDR3 sequences, roughly 16% of them detected once, and around 3.5% sits in the top ten. This clonotype was counted a few times. Its target is unknown. One end of the junction does not line up with germline, which may come from a read error. At least 3 on the Clinical Activity Score was recorded for ophthalmopathy patients, who also had NOSPECS grade at least 4 and duration under 3 months. The CDR3 totals 14 residues. Germline V gene lookup returns CDR1 MNHEY and CDR2 SMNVEV (reference sequence).

The sample comprised blood. The genes are TRBV27 and TRBJ2-1; D possibly corresponds to TRBD1 (6 bases). The origin of this receptor is a woman aged 40 to 49 with Graves' ophthalmopathy. CDR3 amino acids: CASSLSWGLGEQFF. The CDR3 DNA is TGTGCCAGCAGTCTATCCTGGGGGCTGGGTGAGCAGTTCTTC.